Here is one T cell receptor (beta chain) with its context. The protocol was immunoSEQ multiplex PCR, while the TCRdb copy is restricted to in-frame clones and leaves out a portion. The table records 130,000 or so clones, about nine tenths of them present only once. J gave up 5 bases and V 5 bases, and 5 bases lay outside the gene matches. This CDR3 contains 13 residues. CDR1 and CDR2 from the germline V gene are SEHNR and FQNEAQ (reference sequence). This sample is part of a study of blood T cell repertoires in COVID-19. Turning to the study itself: COVID-19 samples from acute and convalescent phases originated in the United States, Italy and Spain. Sample material is recorded as cDNA or gDNA derived from T cells, B-cell-depleted T cells, or PBMCs.

The sample comprised peripheral blood. V usage is TRBV7-9 and J usage is TRBJ1-1; 7 positions match TRBD1. The source of this sequence is a man in his forties or fifties with acute or convalescent COVID-19. CDR3 in amino acids: CASSRRDSTEAFF. In DNA form, the CDR3 reads TGTGCCAGCAGCCGCCGGGACAGTACTGAAGCTTTCTTT.